The source of this T cell receptor (beta chain) is a study of T-cell reconstitution after alpha-beta-depleted transplantation in children. Notes on the study in general: The study reportedly traced alpha-beta T cells about two months after transplant to several hundred expanded graft clones. From newly produced T cells came most of the T-cell counts and diversity one year after transplant. After transplant, high TCRbeta diversity at day 60 in some patients arose from surviving recipient T cells and thymic progenitors.

Unique molecular identifiers featured in how the TCRbeta library was prepared. TCRdb re-called the PCR reads through MiXCR, storing one row per CDR3 protein. The table includes 500,000 to 600,000 distinct CDR3 sequences, 25% to 30% detected once. Details on this clonotype: Its target is unknown.

Sample: PBMCs, taken before TCRalphabeta/CD19-depleted stem cell transplant. The clonotype comes from a boy under two years old with Wiskott-Aldrich syndrome, due to receive a stem cell transplant.

CDR3 loop: CASSLEAVETQYF. The CDR3 nucleotides read TGCGCCAGCAGCTTGGAGGCAGTGGAGACCCAGTACTTC. The rearrangement joins TRBV5-1 to TRBJ2-5, with D uncertain. CDR1 is SGHRS, CDR2 YFSETQ, per germline. CDR3 length equals 13 residues. Trimming cost V 0 bases and J 5 bases, with 8 bases left between them.